This T cell receptor beta chain comes out of a study of OX40 agonist ivuxolimab in advanced cancers. Findings and caveats of the study: With doses of 0.1 to 3.0 mg/kg, CD4+ and CD8+ blood T cells had undergone clonal expansion by week 6.

Turning to this clone: What it binds is unknown.

Profiled with immunoSEQ multiplex PCR; TCRdb holds only in-frame clones, not every one. The table lists 50,000 to 80,000 clones, approximately 79% of them singletons. The CDR3 is made up of 13 amino acids. Trimming took 6 bases from V and 1 from J; bases not matched to a gene: 2. Looked up from germline, CDR1 is SNHLY and CDR2 is FYNNEI. The V and J genes are TRBV2 and TRBJ1-1; 7 bases match TRBD1. The material sequenced was CD4+ or CD8+ T cells sorted from blood, taken in a trial of the OX40 agonist ivuxolimab. The clonotype originates from an adult with an advanced solid tumor such as melanoma, head and neck, liver or kidney cancer. CDR3 in DNA: TGTGCCAGCAGGGGGGACAGGAACACTGAAGCTTTCTTT. Translating gives CASRGDRNTEAFF.